Each of the 23 T cell receptor beta chains below was sequenced from the same sample in a study of T cell responses to AZD1222 COVID-19 vaccine. Sequencing used immunoSEQ multiplex PCR; TCRdb keeps in-frame clones, though not all of them. Here the sample spans about 150,000 clones, around 90% being singletons. The material sequenced was peripheral blood, taken on day 0 of AZD1222 vaccination. The receptor source for this set is an adult in good health.

A remark on this clone: The same CDR3 is also encoded by other DNA sequences in this sample. The chain links TRBV7-8 to TRBJ2-5, with D possibly matching TRBD2 (5 bases). The ends were cut back, 2 bases at V and 4 bases at J, with 5 bases in the middle. The CDR3 has 12 residues. The germline V gene has CDR1 SGHVS and CDR2 FQNEAQ. CDR3 region: CASSLRGETQYF. CDR3 sequence (DNA): TGTGCCAGCAGCTTACGGGGAGAGACCCAGTACTTC. Full variable domain (remainder filled in from reference TRBV7-8 and TRBJ2-5): GAGVSQSPRYKVAKRGQDVALRCDPISGHVSLFWYQQALGQGPEFLTYFQNEAQLDKSGLPSDRFFAERPEGSVSTLKIQRTQQEDSAVYLCASSLRGETQYFGPGTRLLVL.

This chain links TRBV6-5 with TRBJ2-7, with D perhaps assigned TRBD1 or TRBD2 (5 bases each). This CDR3 has 13 amino acids. V lost 6 bases and J lost 5, with 14 bases in between. Germline-derived CDR1 and CDR2 are MNHEY and SVGAGI. As DNA, the CDR3 is TGTGCCAGCAGGAACGGGGCTGGGGACGAGCAGTACTTC. Protein product: CASRNGAGDEQYF.

CDR3 nucleotides: TGTGCCAGCAGCCTACTGGGGGCCCAGTACTTC. Translation gives CASSLLGAQYF. The V and J genes are TRBV6-5 and TRBJ2-5; D could derive from TRBD1 or TRBD2 (5 bases each). The CDR3 covers 11 residues. Trimming took 6 bases from V and 9 from J, leaving 11 bases between them. Germline loops: CDR1 MNHEY, CDR2 SVGAGI.

The chain joins TRBV4-3 to TRBJ2-7; no clear D. Trimming took 0 bases from V and 0 from J, leaving 12 bases between them. Germline CDR1 reads LGHNA; CDR2 reads YSLEER. This CDR3 spans 16 amino acids. CDR3 DNA sequence: TGCGCCAGCAGCCAAGATAGATTCTTATCCTCCTACGAGCAGTACTTC. Translated: CASSQDRFLSSYEQYF.

This clone showed up just a few times. The chain joins TRBV6-2 or TRBV6-3 to TRBJ2-7, with 11 bases aligning to TRBD2. Unmatched junction bases numbered 4, after V lost 2 bases and J lost 4 bases. This CDR3 region has 15 residues. Germline V gene sequence: CDR1 MNHEY, CDR2 SVGEGT. The CDR3 DNA follows: TGTGCCAGCAGTTACGAGACTAGCGGGGTGTACGAGCAGTACTTC. Protein product: CASSYETSGVYEQYF.

This clone was counted a single time. The chain recombines TRBV5-1 with TRBJ1-1; 7 bases align to TRBD1. The V and J ends lost 5 bases and 4 bases, in that order; junction bases with no gene match: 11. Germline V gene lookup returns CDR1 SGHRS and CDR2 YFSETQ. The CDR3 runs to 15 residues. CDR3: CASRPSIQGGTEAFF. The CDR3, as DNA: TGCGCCAGCAGACCATCGATTCAGGGGGGCACTGAAGCTTTCTTT.

This clone appeared once. The chain employs TRBV4-2 and TRBJ2-3, with TRBD2 identical over 7 bases. Per the germline V gene, CDR1 is LGHNA and CDR2 is YNFKEQ. The CDR3 has 18 residues. J was trimmed by 2 bases and V by 1 base; bases with no gene match: 12. The CDR3 nucleotides are TGTGCCAGCAGCCAAGCCCTTCGCGGGGGATTGTACACAGATACGCAGTATTTT. Encoded protein: CASSQALRGGLYTDTQYF.

This sequence joins TRBV5-1 and TRBJ2-2; a weak D match, TRBD1 (5 bases). V dropped 5 bases and J dropped 0 bases, with 11 bases sitting between them. CDR1 is SGHRS, CDR2 YFSETQ, per germline. The CDR3 has 15 amino acids. CDR3 coding DNA: TGCGCCAGCAGTCTCCAGGGCTCGAACACCGGGGAGCTGTTTTTT. Encoded protein: CASSLQGSNTGELFF.

The rearrangement links TRBV7-9 to TRBJ2-1; TRBD1 agrees at 8 bases. The CDR3 loop spans 18 amino acids. The germline V gene encodes CDR1 SEHNR and CDR2 FQNEAQ (reference sequence). Germline trimming cut 5 bases from V and 0 bases from J; bases unmatched to any gene: 12. CDR3 sequence reads: CASSKDRARFSSYNEQFF. In DNA form, the CDR3 reads TGTGCCAGCAGCAAGGACAGGGCCCGATTCAGCTCCTACAATGAGCAGTTCTTC. Based on the CDR3 plus reference TRBV7-9 and TRBJ2-1, the full variable domain is DTGVSQNPRHKITKRGQNVTFRCDPISEHNRLYWYRQTLGQGPEFLTYFQNEAQLEKSRLLSDRFSAERPKGSFSTLEIQRTEQGDSAMYLCASSKDRARFSSYNEQFFGPGTRLTVL.

Written as DNA, the CDR3 is TGTGCCAGCAGGGCTAACAGGGGGCAGGCCGGGGAGCTGTTTTTT. Its translation is CASRANRGQAGELFF. The chain couples TRBV2 to TRBJ2-2; 9 positions match TRBD1. The V and J ends lost 6 bases and 6 bases, in that order; junction bases with no gene match: 8. There are 15 residues in the CDR3. Germline V CDR1 and CDR2: SNHLY, FYNNEI.

This chain joins TRBV7-2 and TRBJ1-5; D is unresolved. With 5 bases removed from V and 3 bases from J, the gap between germline ends came to 8 bases. The CDR3 loop spans 13 amino acids. CDR1 SGHTA and CDR2 FQGNSA come from the germline V gene. The CDR3 region is CASSPAYNQPQHF. The CDR3 coding sequence is TGTGCCAGCAGCCCAGCATACAATCAGCCCCAGCATTTT.

V and J are TRBV11-2 and TRBJ2-1, with 7 bases aligning to TRBD1. V lost 5 bases, J lost 0 bases, and 13 bases stayed unmatched. CDR1 and CDR2 (germline): SGHAT, FQNNGV. CDR3 length: 18 amino acids. DNA of the CDR3: TGTGCCAGCAGCCAGGGGACAGTCCTCGCGAGCTCCTACAATGAGCAGTTCTTC. Translated: CASSQGTVLASSYNEQFF.

CDR3 DNA: TGTGCCAGCAGCCAGGCCGAGGGCCTTAGCACAGATACGCAGTATTTT. Translation gives CASSQAEGLSTDTQYF. This rearrangement joins TRBV4-2 to TRBJ2-3; possible D gene TRBD2, 5 bases. Trimming shortened V by 3 bases and J by 0 bases, and 13 bases separated the two germline ends. The CDR3 has 16 residues. Germline-derived CDR1 and CDR2 are LGHNA and YNFKEQ.

DNA of the CDR3: TGCAGTGCTGATAAAGGGGGGAGAGCTTTCTTT. It specifies CSADKGGRAFF. V usage is TRBV20-1 and J usage is TRBJ1-1; maybe TRBD1 (6 bases). The CDR3 runs to 11 residues. V was shortened by 5 bases and J by 10 bases, with 14 bases between the two germline ends. The germline CDR1 and CDR2 sequences are DFQATT and SNEGSKA (reference sequence).

As DNA, the CDR3 is TGTGCCAGCACGAGCAGGGGTTACAATGAGCAGTTCTTC. This gives the protein CASTSRGYNEQFF. The V call is TRBV6-5, the J call TRBJ2-1; D may be TRBD1 (6 bases). V lost 7 bases and J 4 bases, leaving 11 bases between the germline ends. This CDR3 comprises 13 residues. Germline V gene sequence: CDR1 MNHEY, CDR2 SVGAGI.

This chain joins TRBV18 and TRBJ2-2, with D uncertain. The CDR3 is 14 amino acids. Looked up from germline, CDR1 is KGHSH and CDR2 is LQKENI. Trimming removed 5 bases from V and 2 bases from J, with 9 bases in between. The CDR3 spells CASSLTRNTGELFF. DNA of the CDR3: TGTGCCAGCTCATTAACACGTAACACCGGGGAGCTGTTTTTT. Full variable domain (missing parts from reference TRBV18 and TRBJ2-2): NAGVMQNPRHLVRRRGQEARLRCSPMKGHSHVYWYRQLPEEGLKFMVYLQKENIIDESGMPKERFSAEFPKEGPSILRIQQVVRGDSAAYFCASSLTRNTGELFFGEGSRLTVL.

This clone was seen more than once but under ten times. This sequence joins TRBV27 and TRBJ1-1, with TRBD1 identical over 9 bases. The trim removed 5 bases at V and 1 base at J, leaving 2 bases unmatched. This CDR3 region has 14 residues. The germline V gene encodes CDR1 MNHEY and CDR2 SMNVEV (reference sequence). CDR3 sequence: CASSLDRGNTEAFF. CDR3 coding DNA: TGTGCCAGCAGTCTGGACAGGGGGAACACTGAAGCTTTCTTT.

The chain has TRBV6-1 and TRBJ1-1; no reliable D call. There are 11 residues in the CDR3. The V gene's germline CDR1 is MNHNS and CDR2 SASEGT. Trimming stripped 3 bases from V and 7 bases from J, with 6 bases between. The CDR3 nucleotides read TGTGCCAGCAGTGAGTTTTTTGAAGCTTTCTTT. The encoded protein is CASSEFFEAFF.

The V gene is TRBV5-4, the J gene TRBJ2-3, with 13 bases that match TRBD2. This CDR3 comprises 14 residues. The germline CDR1 and CDR2 sequences are SGHNT and YYREEE (reference sequence). V was pared by 9 bases and J by 6 bases, with 7 bases of the junction left unmatched. CDR3 loop: CATTSGGIFDTQYF. The CDR3 coding sequence is TGTGCCACGACTAGCGGGGGGATTTTTGATACGCAGTATTTT. Full variable domain (remainder filled in from reference TRBV5-4 and TRBJ2-3): ETGVTQSPTHLIKTRGQQVTLRCSSQSGHNTVSWYQQALGQGPQFIFQYYREEENGRGNFPPRFSGLQFPNYSSELNVNALELDDSALYLCATTSGGIFDTQYFGPGTRLTVL.

The V call is TRBV5-1, the J call TRBJ1-4, with TRBD1 matching over 7 bases. V lost 5 bases and J lost 5; bases outside the gene matches: 9. There are 15 residues in the CDR3. Germline V gives CDR1 SGHRS, CDR2 YFSETQ. CDR3 protein: CASRWKGTDNEKLFF. The CDR3 DNA is TGCGCCAGCAGGTGGAAAGGGACAGACAATGAAAAACTGTTTTTT. Based on the CDR3 plus reference TRBV5-1 and TRBJ1-4, the full variable domain is KAGVTQTPRYLIKTRGQQVTLSCSPISGHRSVSWYQQTPGQGLQFLFEYFSETQRNKGNFPGRFSGRQFSNSRSEMNVSTLELGDSALYLCASRWKGTDNEKLFFGSGTQLSVL.

This chain connects TRBV6-5 to TRBJ2-5; D may be TRBD2 (6 bases). This CDR3 comprises 15 residues. Germline loops: CDR1 MNHEY, CDR2 SVGAGI. Trimming took 8 bases from V and 2 from J, leaving 18 bases between them. CDR3 protein: CASHWAGGKQETQYF. Written as DNA, the CDR3 is TGTGCCAGCCATTGGGCAGGCGGGAAACAAGAGACCCAGTACTTC.

The chain is built from TRBV7-8 and TRBJ2-2, with 8 bases aligning to TRBD1. Germline V gene data show CDR1 as SGHVS and CDR2 as FQNEAQ. The V segment lost 2 bases and the J segment 6 bases; nucleotides outside the gene matches: 5. The CDR3 has 15 residues. The CDR3 sequence is CASSLSRGPAGELFF. The CDR3 nucleotides read TGTGCCAGCAGCTTAAGCAGGGGGCCGGCCGGGGAGCTGTTTTTT.

The chain recombines TRBV27 with TRBJ2-6; the D is unclear. Per the germline V gene, CDR1 is MNHEY and CDR2 is SMNVEV (reference sequence). V lost 9 bases, J lost 0 bases, and 9 bases lay in between. The CDR3 spans 14 residues. CDR3 DNA sequence: TGTGCCAGTTCAGGCAACTCTGGGGCCAACGTCCTGACTTTC. Its protein product is CASSGNSGANVLTF.